This entry lists 14 T cell receptor beta chains sequenced from one sample in a study of breast tumors, draining lymph nodes, adjacent tissues. TCRdb redid the calling of the multiplex PCR reads with MiXCR, one entry per CDR3 protein. The table includes 200,000 to 250,000 distinct CDR3 sequences, 30% to 35% detected once. Samples came from axillary lymph nodes draining the breast cancer. The sequencing sample was made of axillary lymph node tissue. The receptor set was obtained from a female donor with breast cancer. Some clones in this sample may be carry-over from other donors' samples.

There are a few counts of this clonotype. The chain employs TRBV6-6 and TRBJ2-2, with a tentative D call TRBD2 (6 bases). This CDR3 spans 12 amino acids. Germline CDR1 and CDR2: MNHNY and SVGAGI (reference sequence). V was trimmed by 7 bases and J by 6 bases, leaving 9 bases between them. DNA of the CDR3: TGTGCCAGCACCGCTAGCGCCGGGGAGCTGTTTTTT. Amino acid sequence: CASTASAGELFF.

The chain couples TRBV24-1 to TRBJ2-3, with TRBD1 matching over 7 bases. This CDR3 comprises 13 residues. In germline, CDR1 is KGHDR, CDR2 SFDVKD. V lost 9 bases and J lost 11; bases outside the gene matches: 13. The CDR3 DNA reads as TGTGCCACCGGGACAGCGGATTACAATGAGCAGTATTTT. This sequence encodes CATGTADYNEQYF.

The V call is TRBV9, the J call TRBJ1-4; TRBD1 matches 7 bases. From germline, CDR1 is SGDLS and CDR2 YYNGEE. This CDR3 is 16 amino acids long. V was pared by 3 bases and J by 3 bases, with 8 bases of the junction left unmatched. In DNA form, the CDR3 reads TGTGCCAGCAGCGAACCCCAGGGGGAGCCTAATGAAAAACTGTTTTTT. Translated, it gives CASSEPQGEPNEKLFF.

This clonotype was seen at least ten times. CDR3 in DNA: TGTGCCAGCAGGGGCGAACAGGGGGAGAGCTATGGCTACACCTTC. This translates into CASRGEQGESYGYTF. The chain uses TRBV2 and TRBJ1-2; 8 bases match TRBD1. V was pared by 6 bases and J by 4 bases, with 10 bases of the junction left unmatched. Looked up from germline, CDR1 is SNHLY and CDR2 is FYNNEI. The CDR3 is made up of 15 amino acids. Full variable domain (missing parts from reference TRBV2 and TRBJ1-2): EPEVTQTPSHQVTQMGQEVILRCVPISNHLYFYWYRQILGQKVEFLVSFYNNEISEKSEIFDDQFSVERPDGSNFTLKIRSTKLEDSAMYFCASRGEQGESYGYTFGSGTRLTVV.

A few counts support this clonotype. The chain employs TRBV10-3 and TRBJ1-1; 9 positions agree with TRBD1. Germline V gene lookup returns CDR1 ENHRY and CDR2 SYGVKD. The ends lost 10 bases at V and 2 bases at J; junction bases unmatched: 8. The CDR3 loop spans 14 amino acids. The CDR3 is CATQRDRVNTEAFF. Written as DNA, the CDR3 is TGTGCCACCCAAAGGGACAGGGTAAACACTGAAGCTTTCTTT.

This clonotype was seen repeatedly, ten times or more. This chain connects TRBV24-1 to TRBJ2-3, with D maybe TRBD1 (5 bases). The CDR3 totals 18 residues. Germline lookup yields CDR1 KGHDR and CDR2 SFDVKD. Between the trimmed V and J ends, which lost 0 bases and 1 base, there was a span of 16 bases. CDR3 sequence: CATSDLGTGFNCTDTQYF. For the CDR3, the DNA is TGTGCCACCAGTGATTTGGGAACAGGATTTAATTGCACAGATACGCAGTATTTT.

On this clonotype: A read error is possible here, since a much larger clone lies one base away. The V gene is TRBV20-1, the J gene TRBJ2-5, with a possible D match to TRBD1 (6 bases). From germline, CDR1 is DFQATT and CDR2 SNEGSKA (reference sequence). The CDR3 is 12 residues long. The CDR3 DNA follows: TGCAGTGCTAGTGGGACATCGGAGACCCCGTACTTC. Amino acids: CSASGTSETPYF.

The gene calls are TRBV19 and TRBJ2-6, with 11 bases matching TRBD1. V gave up 4 bases and J gave up 6 bases; unmatched junction bases: 2. The CDR3 has 15 residues. Germline values: CDR1 LNHDA, CDR2 SQIVND (reference sequence). For the CDR3, the DNA is TGTGCCAGTAGTACCGGACAGGGGGCGGCCAACGTCCTGACTTTC. Residues: CASSTGQGAANVLTF.

The sample holds many counts of this clonotype. The chain couples TRBV20-1 to TRBJ2-5; D uncertain. Trimming took 2 bases from V and 5 from J, leaving 9 bases between them. This CDR3 comprises 12 residues. The germline gives CDR1 DFQATT, CDR2 SNEGSKA (reference sequence). The CDR3 region has the DNA TGCAGTGCTAGAAGACTCCCTGAGACCCAGTACTTC. Translating gives CSARRLPETQYF.

This chain connects TRBV20-1 to TRBJ1-1, with D hard to call. The CDR3 totals 14 residues. The V end was cut by 5 bases, the J end by 0 bases, with 13 bases between. The germline V gene encodes CDR1 DFQATT and CDR2 SNEGSKA (reference sequence). The CDR3 sequence is CSAPDGPLNTEAFF. Here the CDR3 DNA reads TGCAGTGCTCCCGATGGGCCGCTGAACACTGAAGCTTTCTTT.

The CDR3 coding sequence is TGTGCCAGCAGTTACTCGTACTCTGCGGGACAGGGTATCTCTGAGCAGTTCTTC. Its translation: CASSYSYSAGQGISEQFF. The rearrangement uses TRBV6-5 and TRBJ2-1, with TRBD1 identical over 9 bases. The CDR3 length is 18 residues. Germline assignment: CDR1 MNHEY and CDR2 SVGAGI. Losses at the gene ends were 0 bases for V and 9 bases for J; bases not matched to a gene: 15.

There are many counts of this clonotype. The V call is TRBV5-5, the J call TRBJ2-7; D possibly corresponds to TRBD2 (6 bases). This CDR3 spans 13 amino acids. Trimming took 3 bases from V and 5 from J, leaving 12 bases between them. The V gene's germline CDR1 is SGHKS and CDR2 YYEKEE (reference sequence). The CDR3: CASSYRLGHEQYF. CDR3 DNA: TGTGCCAGCAGCTACCGACTAGGCCACGAGCAGTACTTC.

The chain uses TRBV7-9 and TRBJ1-2; 10 bases map to TRBD1. V lost 5 bases and J lost 7; bases outside the gene matches: 7. The CDR3 has 14 residues. The germline V gene encodes CDR1 SEHNR and CDR2 FQNEAQ (reference sequence). The CDR3 spells CASSLLGQGGGYTF. CDR3 sequence (DNA): TGTGCCAGCAGCCTGCTAGGACAGGGGGGTGGCTACACCTTC.

This clonotype was counted many times. This rearrangement joins TRBV20-1 to TRBJ2-7, with D possibly being TRBD1 (5 bases). CDR1 is DFQATT and CDR2 is SNEGSKA in the germline V gene (reference sequence). Trimming took off 0 bases at V and 3 bases at J, with 12 bases between the two ends. This CDR3 has 14 amino acids. DNA for the CDR3: TGCAGTGCTAGAGATCGGGCAGGGTTCTACGAGCAGTACTTC. Residues: CSARDRAGFYEQYF.